These 21 T cell receptor beta chains were sequenced from one sample in a study of OX40 agonist ivuxolimab in advanced cancers. Generated by immunoSEQ multiplex PCR, the TCRdb table keeps only in-frame clones and is missing some. The table includes about 83,000 clones, roughly 87% detected once. Sequencing was performed on CD4+ or CD8+ T cells sorted from blood, taken in a trial of the OX40 agonist ivuxolimab. The receptors were gathered from an adult with an advanced solid tumor such as melanoma, head and neck, liver or kidney cancer.

The chain has TRBV6-5 and TRBJ1-2, with D hard to call. The CDR3 is 13 amino acids. Germline lookup yields CDR1 MNHEY and CDR2 SVGAGI. Trimming took off 4 bases at V and 5 bases at J, with 11 bases between the two ends. The CDR3, as DNA: TGTGCCAGCAGTTTACGGGGAATTTATGGCTACACCTTC. Protein sequence: CASSLRGIYGYTF.

In this sample, this clone turned up once. This chain joins TRBV11-2 and TRBJ2-1, with D perhaps given as TRBD1 or TRBD2 (6 bases each). Germline CDR1 reads SGHAT; CDR2 reads FQNNGV. The V end lost 6 bases, the J end lost 7 bases, and 19 bases lay between the germline ends. CDR3 length: 15 amino acids. Here the CDR3 DNA reads TGTGCCAGCAGACCTCTTGGGGGGCGTAGGAATGAGCAGTTCTTC. Protein: CASRPLGGRRNEQFF.

The chain links TRBV5-1 to TRBJ2-3; D call uncertain. With 3 bases removed from V and 3 bases from J, the gap between germline ends came to 14 bases. This CDR3 has 15 residues. Germline CDR1 and CDR2: SGHRS and YFSETQ. As DNA, the CDR3 is TGCGCCAGCAGCTCTACGGGTTCCCTGACAGATACGCAGTATTTT. Amino acid sequence: CASSSTGSLTDTQYF.

V and J are TRBV2 and TRBJ1-5; no clear D. The CDR3 is made up of 13 amino acids. The germline V gene has CDR1 SNHLY and CDR2 FYNNEI. V lost 8 bases and J 0 bases, leaving 8 bases between the germline ends. The CDR3 region has the DNA TGTGCCAGCGACCGAGGTAGCAATCAGCCCCAGCATTTT. Residues: CASDRGSNQPQHF.

The chain employs TRBV9 and TRBJ1-1; D unresolved. Trimming shortened V by 0 bases and J by 1 base, and 16 bases separated the two germline ends. Germline V lookup: CDR1 SGDLS, CDR2 YYNGEE. This CDR3 spans 17 amino acids. CDR3 nucleotide sequence: TGTGCCAGCAGCGTAGATCCCCCCCGTACTGGGAACACTGAAGCTTTCTTT. Translation gives CASSVDPPRTGNTEAFF.

The genes are TRBV7-9 and TRBJ2-2; TRBD1 aligns across 7 bases. The CDR3 is made up of 15 amino acids. CDR1 SEHNR and CDR2 FQNEAQ come from the germline V gene (reference sequence). V shed 5 bases and J 7 bases; nucleotides not matched to a gene: 10. The CDR3 DNA sequence: TGTGCCAGCAGCCAGACAGGGTATTCTTTCGGGGAGCTGTTTTTT. It specifies CASSQTGYSFGELFF.

V and J are TRBV29-1 and TRBJ2-3, with a weak D call TRBD1 (5 bases). V lost 2 bases to trimming and J lost 9 bases, with 6 bases between them. This CDR3 comprises 10 residues. CDR1 is SQVTM, CDR2 ANQGSEA, per germline. The CDR3 bases are TGCAGCGTTGAACAGGGAACGCAGTATTTT. Protein product: CSVEQGTQYF.

The CDR3 coding sequence is TGTGCCAGCAGCTCGACAGGGATAAACACTGAAGCTTTCTTT. Amino acids: CASSSTGINTEAFF. The gene calls are TRBV7-8 and TRBJ1-1; 7 bases line up with TRBD1. CDR3 length: 14 amino acids. Germline-derived CDR1 and CDR2 are SGHVS and FQNEAQ. V shed 4 bases, J shed 2 bases, and the junction held 4 bases outside the gene matches. The entire variable domain, with the rest obtained from reference TRBV7-8 and TRBJ1-1, is as follows: GAGVSQSPRYKVAKRGQDVALRCDPISGHVSLFWYQQALGQGPEFLTYFQNEAQLDKSGLPSDRFFAERPEGSVSTLKIQRTQQEDSAVYLCASSSTGINTEAFFGQGTRLTVV.

This chain connects TRBV19 to TRBJ1-4, with TRBD1 matching over 8 bases. The CDR3 extends over 15 amino acids. Germline values: CDR1 LNHDA, CDR2 SQIVND (reference sequence). V shed 4 bases, J shed 8 bases, and the junction held 9 bases outside the gene matches. CDR3 in DNA: TGTGCCAGTAGTAGACCTCAGGGGGCCAGAGAAAAACTGTTTTTT. This translates into CASSRPQGAREKLFF.

J is TRBJ2-2 and V is TRBV4-3; D uncertain. V was shortened by 1 base and J by 4 bases, with 7 bases between the two germline ends. Germline V gene sequence: CDR1 LGHNA, CDR2 YSLEER. This CDR3 has 14 residues. The CDR3, as DNA: TGCGCCAGCAGCCAAGTAAAAGGCACCGGGGAGCTGTTTTTT. Amino acid sequence: CASSQVKGTGELFF.

This clone was detected only once. This chain links TRBV27 with TRBJ1-1; TRBD1 might be the D (5 bases). Germline assignment: CDR1 MNHEY and CDR2 SMNVEV (reference sequence). Trimming cost V 5 bases and J 4 bases, with 14 bases left between them. CDR3 length: 14 residues. CDR3 protein: CASSAQTVSTEAFF. The CDR3 DNA is TGTGCCAGCAGTGCCCAGACAGTGAGCACTGAAGCTTTCTTT.

This chain links TRBV7-6 with TRBJ2-7, with 10 bases lining up with TRBD2. V lost 3 bases and J lost 5; bases outside the gene matches: 7. This CDR3 has 15 amino acids. Germline CDR1 is SGHVS and CDR2 is FNYEAQ. The CDR3 sequence: CASSLGGLARNEQYF. The CDR3, as DNA: TGTGCCAGCAGCTTGGGGGGACTAGCGAGGAACGAGCAGTACTTC.

The genes are TRBV9 and TRBJ1-2; D is uncertain. CDR1 is SGDLS and CDR2 is YYNGEE in the germline V gene. The CDR3 is made up of 11 amino acids. The V end lost 2 bases, the J end lost 2 bases, and 1 base lay between the germline ends. CDR3 DNA: TGTGCCAGCAGCGTGAACTATGGCTACACCTTC. The encoded protein is CASSVNYGYTF.

The chain links TRBV5-4 to TRBJ2-3, with D hard to call. V lost 4 bases, J lost 2 bases, and 20 bases lay in between. There are 17 residues in the CDR3. The germline V gene has CDR1 SGHNT and CDR2 YYREEE (reference sequence). CDR3 sequence (DNA): TGTGCCAGCAGCGCTATGGCCCCCTTGGGCCACACAGATACGCAGTATTTT. Its translation is CASSAMAPLGHTDTQYF. Full variable domain (missing parts from reference TRBV5-4 and TRBJ2-3): ETGVTQSPTHLIKTRGQQVTLRCSSQSGHNTVSWYQQALGQGPQFIFQYYREEENGRGNFPPRFSGLQFPNYSSELNVNALELDDSALYLCASSAMAPLGHTDTQYFGPGTRLTVL.

The V call is TRBV7-8, the J call TRBJ2-6; 9 bases align to TRBD1. The germline CDR1 and CDR2 sequences are SGHVS and FQNEAQ. Trimming removed 5 bases from V and 2 bases from J; junction bases left unmatched: 10. The CDR3 is 18 residues long. The CDR3 loop reads CASSLRDRVTTGANVLTF. The CDR3 nucleotides are TGTGCCAGCAGCCTCCGGGACAGGGTCACCACTGGGGCCAACGTCCTGACTTTC.

In nucleotides, the CDR3 is TGTGCCAGCAGTTTATACCGTCGGACCGGGGAGCTGTTTTTT. Its translation: CASSLYRRTGELFF. This chain joins TRBV27 and TRBJ2-2; D not certain. Germline assignment: CDR1 MNHEY and CDR2 SMNVEV (reference sequence). Trimming cost V 1 base and J 5 bases, with 8 bases left between them. The CDR3 runs to 14 residues.

J is TRBJ1-3 and V is TRBV9, with D hard to call. The germline V gene has CDR1 SGDLS and CDR2 YYNGEE. The CDR3 runs 15 residues. The ends were cut back, 2 bases at V and 3 bases at J, with 12 bases in the middle. The CDR3 DNA is TGTGCCAGCAGCGTGGAAGGAGGGTTTGGAAACACCATATATTTT. It translates to CASSVEGGFGNTIYF. Together with reference TRBV9 and TRBJ1-3, the CDR3 gives the full variable domain: DSGVTQTPKHLITATGQRVTLRCSPRSGDLSVYWYQQSLDQGLQFLIQYYNGEERAKGNILERFSAQQFPDLHSELNLSSLELGDSALYFCASSVEGGFGNTIYFGEGSWLTVV.

The chain joins TRBV6-1 to TRBJ1-3, with 7 nucleotides matching TRBD1. Per the germline V gene, CDR1 is MNHNS and CDR2 is SASEGT. The CDR3 covers 15 residues. The V segment lost 0 bases and the J segment 4 bases; nucleotides outside the gene matches: 3. The chain's CDR3 is CASSEARGPGNTIYF. In DNA form, the CDR3 reads TGTGCCAGCAGTGAAGCGAGGGGGCCAGGAAACACCATATATTTT.

The gene calls are TRBV11-2 and TRBJ1-1; D is uncertain. CDR1 is SGHAT and CDR2 is FQNNGV in the germline V gene. With 3 bases removed from V and 3 bases from J, the gap between germline ends came to 8 bases. The CDR3 runs to 13 residues. DNA of the CDR3: TGTGCCAGCAGCTTTAATAGGGACACTGAAGCTTTCTTT. Protein sequence: CASSFNRDTEAFF.

The gene calls are TRBV5-5 and TRBJ2-3; D is uncertain. CDR1 and CDR2 (germline): SGHKS, YYEKEE (reference sequence). Trimming cost V 1 base and J 0 bases, with 9 bases left between them. CDR3 length equals 15 residues. This CDR3 is CASSLFSASTDTQYF. The DNA of the CDR3 is TGTGCCAGCAGCTTGTTTTCTGCGAGCACAGATACGCAGTATTTT.

The rearrangement links TRBV4-2 to TRBJ1-3; TRBD1 is a possible D gene (5 bases). Germline assignment: CDR1 LGHNA and CDR2 YNFKEQ. Trimming took 5 bases from V and 0 from J, leaving 17 bases between them. This CDR3 spans 17 amino acids. CDR3 bases: TGTGCCAGCAGCTCAACGATCGGGGGAAGCTCTGGAAACACCATATATTTT. This translates into CASSSTIGGSSGNTIYF.